This T cell receptor beta chain was found in a study of early T cells in non-severe SARS-CoV-2 infection. A note on this clonotype: Its antigen is currently unknown.

The CDR3 runs 15 residues. The V segment lost 1 base and the J segment 4 bases; nucleotides outside the gene matches: 8. Germline CDR1 reads SQVTM; CDR2 reads ANQGSEA. TCRdb re-analysed the 5' RACE reads in MiXCR, keeping a single row per CDR3 protein. The sample has tens of thousands of distinct CDR3 sequences, 9.5% to 13% seen once. Study conclusions and caveats: Reliance on VDJdb matching favored anti-spike CD8 responses; private and CD4 specificities were missed.

Source material: whole blood. This clonotype was obtained from an adult who was a healthcare worker with PCR-confirmed SARS-CoV-2 infection or an uninfected control (not recorded which). The chain joins TRBV29-1 to TRBJ1-2; 8 positions agree with TRBD1. The CDR3 nucleotides are TGCAGCGTTGAAGTCCCAGGGGGCGTAATCTATGGCTACACCTTC. As protein: CSVEVPGGVIYGYTF.